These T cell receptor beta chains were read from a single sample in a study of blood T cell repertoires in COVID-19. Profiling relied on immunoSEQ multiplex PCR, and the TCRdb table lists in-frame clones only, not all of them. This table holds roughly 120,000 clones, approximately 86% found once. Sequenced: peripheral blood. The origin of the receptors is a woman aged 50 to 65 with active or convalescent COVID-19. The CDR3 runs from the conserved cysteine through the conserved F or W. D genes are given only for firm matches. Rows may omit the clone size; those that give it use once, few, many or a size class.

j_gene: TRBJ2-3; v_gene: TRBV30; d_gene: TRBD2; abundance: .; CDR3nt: TGTGCCTGGAGCGAGGATGTAGCGGGAGGAACAGATACGCAGTATTTT; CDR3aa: CAWSEDVAGGTDTQYF
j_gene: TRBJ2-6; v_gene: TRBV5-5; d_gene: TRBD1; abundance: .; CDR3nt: TGTGCCAGCAGCCCTCAGGGGGTGTCTGGGGCCAACGTCCTGACTTTC; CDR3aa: CASSPQGVSGANVLTF
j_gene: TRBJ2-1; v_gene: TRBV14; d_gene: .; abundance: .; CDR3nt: TGTGCCAGCAGCCAAGCATCTACCCGGGTCGATGAGCAGTTCTTC; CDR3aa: CASSQASTRVDEQFF
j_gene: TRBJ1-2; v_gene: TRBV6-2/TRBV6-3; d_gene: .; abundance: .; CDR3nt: TGTGCCAGCAGTTTCCCCCGTCCGTCCGGAGCTAACTATGGCTACACCTTC; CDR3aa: CASSFPRPSGANYGYTF
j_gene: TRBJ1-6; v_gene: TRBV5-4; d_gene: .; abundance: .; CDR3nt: TGTGCCAGCAGTCGAAGAGAAAATTCACCCCTCCACTTT; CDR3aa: CASSRRENSPLHF
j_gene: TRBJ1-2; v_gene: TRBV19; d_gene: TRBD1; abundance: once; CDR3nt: TGTGCCAGTAGCCTCGGGACAGCTAACTATGGCTACACCTTC; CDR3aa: CASSLGTANYGYTF
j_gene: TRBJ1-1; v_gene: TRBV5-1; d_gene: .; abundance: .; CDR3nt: TGCGCCAGCAGCTTGACTTGGGGAGGAGGGACTGAAGCTTTCTTT; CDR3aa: CASSLTWGGGTEAFF
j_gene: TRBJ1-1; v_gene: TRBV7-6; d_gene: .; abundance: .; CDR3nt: TGTGCCAGCAGCTTAGAAGAGCTGAACACTGAAGCTTTCTTT; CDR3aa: CASSLEELNTEAFF
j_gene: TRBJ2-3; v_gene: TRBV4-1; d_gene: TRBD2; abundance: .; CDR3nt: TGCGCCAGCAGCCAGGGACTAGCGGGCTACCTTAGCACAGATACGCAGTATTTT; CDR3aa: CASSQGLAGYLSTDTQYF
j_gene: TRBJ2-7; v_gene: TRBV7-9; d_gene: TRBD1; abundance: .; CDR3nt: TGTGCCAGCAGCTTAGGGACAGGGTCTACCGAGCAGTACTTC; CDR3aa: CASSLGTGSTEQYF
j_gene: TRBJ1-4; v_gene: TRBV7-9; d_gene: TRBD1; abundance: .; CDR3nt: TGTGCCAGCAGCTCAGGGACAGGGGAAGAAAAACTGTTTTTT; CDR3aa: CASSSGTGEEKLFF
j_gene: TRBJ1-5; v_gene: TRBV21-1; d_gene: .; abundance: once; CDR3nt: TGTGCCAGCAGCAAAAGAAAAGGGGTCGGACAGCCCCAGCATTTT; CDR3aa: CASSKRKGVGQPQHF
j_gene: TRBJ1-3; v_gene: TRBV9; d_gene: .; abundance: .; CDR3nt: TGTGCCAGCAGCGTAGCGAGTTTCTCTGGAAACACCATATATTTT; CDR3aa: CASSVASFSGNTIYF
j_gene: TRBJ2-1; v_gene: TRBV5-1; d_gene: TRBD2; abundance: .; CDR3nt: TGCGCCAGCAGCTTAGGACTAGGTGCTGAGCAGTTCTTC; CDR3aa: CASSLGLGAEQFF
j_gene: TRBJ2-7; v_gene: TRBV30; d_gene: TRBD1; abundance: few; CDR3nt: TGTGCCTGGAGCCGCTACAGGGGGAACGAGCAGTACTTC; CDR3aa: CAWSRYRGNEQYF
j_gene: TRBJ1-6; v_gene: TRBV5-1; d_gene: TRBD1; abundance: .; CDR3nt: TGCGCCAGCAATAAAGGGGGCGCAGAGAATTCACCCCTCCACTTT; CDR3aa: CASNKGGAENSPLHF
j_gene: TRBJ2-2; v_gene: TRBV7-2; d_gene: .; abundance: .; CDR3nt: TGTGCCAGCAGCTCTCTAGGTAGCGTTGGCGGGGAGCTGTTTTTT; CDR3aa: CASSSLGSVGGELFF
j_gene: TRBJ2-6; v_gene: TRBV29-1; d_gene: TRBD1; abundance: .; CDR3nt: TGCAGCATCAGGGGGATGGGGGCCAACGTCCTGACTTTC; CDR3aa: CSIRGMGANVLTF
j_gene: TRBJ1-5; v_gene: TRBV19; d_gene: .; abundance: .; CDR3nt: TGTGCCAGTAGTACGACAGCTTTTAGCAATCAGCCCCAGCATTTT; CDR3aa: CASSTTAFSNQPQHF
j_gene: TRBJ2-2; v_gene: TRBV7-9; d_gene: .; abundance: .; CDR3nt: TGTGCCAGCAGCCGCATCAGGGAAACCGGGGAGCTGTTTTTT; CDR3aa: CASSRIRETGELFF
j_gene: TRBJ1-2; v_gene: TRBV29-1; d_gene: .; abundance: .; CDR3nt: TGCAGCGTTGAGGAGGGGCCACCTGGCTACACCTTC; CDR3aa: CSVEEGPPGYTF
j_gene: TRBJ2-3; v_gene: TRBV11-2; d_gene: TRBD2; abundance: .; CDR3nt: TGTGCCAGCAGCCCAACTAGCGGGAGAGTGGGTACGCAGTATTTT; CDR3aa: CASSPTSGRVGTQYF
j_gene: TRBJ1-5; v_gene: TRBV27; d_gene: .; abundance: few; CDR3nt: TGTGCCAGCAGAAGCAGTTTAAGTAGGACAGAACGCAATCAGCCCCAGCATTTT; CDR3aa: CASRSSLSRTERNQPQHF
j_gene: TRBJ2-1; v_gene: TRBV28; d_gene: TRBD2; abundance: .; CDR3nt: TGTGCCAGCAGTATTACTAGCGGGGACTCCTACAATGAGCAGTTCTTC; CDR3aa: CASSITSGDSYNEQFF
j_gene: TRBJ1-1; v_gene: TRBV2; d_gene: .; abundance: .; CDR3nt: TGTGCCAGTACAGGGCTGATGAACACTGAAGCTTTCTTT; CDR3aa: CASTGLMNTEAFF
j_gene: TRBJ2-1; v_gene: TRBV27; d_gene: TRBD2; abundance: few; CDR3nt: TGTGCCAGCAGTTTACTCCTAGCGGGCAACAATGAGCAGTTCTTC; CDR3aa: CASSLLLAGNNEQFF
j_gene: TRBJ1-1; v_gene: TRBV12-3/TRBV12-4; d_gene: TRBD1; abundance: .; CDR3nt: TGTGCCAGCAGTCCCACCTGGACAGGGGAAGCTTTCTTT; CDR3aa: CASSPTWTGEAFF
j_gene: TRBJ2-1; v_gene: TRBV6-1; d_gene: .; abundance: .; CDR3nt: TGTGCCAGCAGTGAAGCGCTTCTCAGAGGGTCCTACAATGAGCAGTTCTTC; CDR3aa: CASSEALLRGSYNEQFF
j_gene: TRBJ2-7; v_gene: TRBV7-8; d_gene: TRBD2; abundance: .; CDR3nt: TGTGCCAGCAGCCAGGGACTAGCGGGCTGGGAGCAGTACTTC; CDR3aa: CASSQGLAGWEQYF
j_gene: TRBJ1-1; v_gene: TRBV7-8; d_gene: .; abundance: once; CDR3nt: TGTGCCAGCAGCCAGACTACAGGGTTAGGGAAAGCTTTCTTT; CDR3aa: CASSQTTGLGKAFF
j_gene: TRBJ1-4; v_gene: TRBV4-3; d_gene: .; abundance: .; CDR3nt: TGCGCCAGCAGCCAAAGGACGGGGTTTAATGAAAAACTGTTTTTT; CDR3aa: CASSQRTGFNEKLFF
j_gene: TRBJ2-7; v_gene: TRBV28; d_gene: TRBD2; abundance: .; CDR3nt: TGTGCCAGCAGGGTACTAGCGGGAGTAGGTGAGCAGTACTTC; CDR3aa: CASRVLAGVGEQYF
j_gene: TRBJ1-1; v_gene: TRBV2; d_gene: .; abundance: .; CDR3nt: TGTGCCAGCAGTGATCAGGGGCGGACTGAAGCTTTCTTT; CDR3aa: CASSDQGRTEAFF
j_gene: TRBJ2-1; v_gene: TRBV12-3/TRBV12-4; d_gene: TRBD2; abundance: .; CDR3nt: TGTGCCAGCAGTCTACTCCGGGGGGAAGAGCAGTTCTTC; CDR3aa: CASSLLRGEEQFF
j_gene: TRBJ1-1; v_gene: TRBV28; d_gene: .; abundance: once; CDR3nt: TGTGCCAGCAGTTTATTAGGGGGGAACACTGAAGCTTTCTTT; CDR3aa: CASSLLGGNTEAFF
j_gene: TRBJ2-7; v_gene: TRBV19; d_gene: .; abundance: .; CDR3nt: TGTGCCAGTAGTATAGACGGAGCTGGGTCCGCCTCCTACGAGCAGTACTTC; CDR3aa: CASSIDGAGSASYEQYF
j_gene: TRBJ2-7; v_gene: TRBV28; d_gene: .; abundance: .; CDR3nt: TGTGCCAGCAGTTTACGCGGGGGCTCAGAAGAGCAGTACTTC; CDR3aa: CASSLRGGSEEQYF
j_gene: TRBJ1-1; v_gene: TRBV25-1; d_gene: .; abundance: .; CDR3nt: TGTGCCAGCACGGGCAGGGGTTACACTGAAGCTTTCTTT; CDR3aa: CASTGRGYTEAFF
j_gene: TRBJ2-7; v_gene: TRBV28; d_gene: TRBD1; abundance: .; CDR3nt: TGTGCCAGCAGCTTAGACAGGGGCTGGGAGCAGTACTTC; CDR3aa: CASSLDRGWEQYF
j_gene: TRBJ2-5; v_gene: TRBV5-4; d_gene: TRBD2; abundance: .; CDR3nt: TGTGCCAGCAGCAGGGGGACTAGCGGAGTAGAGACCCAGTACTTC; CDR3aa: CASSRGTSGVETQYF
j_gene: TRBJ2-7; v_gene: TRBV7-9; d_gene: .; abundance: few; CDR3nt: TGTGCCAGCAGCTTACAGGGTAGTCGACAGTACTTC; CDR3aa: CASSLQGSRQYF
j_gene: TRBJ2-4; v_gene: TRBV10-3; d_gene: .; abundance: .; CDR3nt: TGTGCCATCAGTAAAGGGGCAGACAAAAACATTCAGTACTTC; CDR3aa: CAISKGADKNIQYF
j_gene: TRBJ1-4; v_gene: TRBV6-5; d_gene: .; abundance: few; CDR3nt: TGTGCCAGCTCTCCCGGGGGGCGACCTAATGAAAAACTGTTTTTT; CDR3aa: CASSPGGRPNEKLFF
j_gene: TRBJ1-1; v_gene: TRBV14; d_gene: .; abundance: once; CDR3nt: TGTGCCAGCAGCCCTACTACGAGCACTGAAGCTTTCTTT; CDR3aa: CASSPTTSTEAFF
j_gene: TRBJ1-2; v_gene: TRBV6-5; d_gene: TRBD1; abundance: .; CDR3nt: TGTGCCAGCATCCGGGACAGGGAAGCCTATGGCTACACCTTC; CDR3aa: CASIRDREAYGYTF
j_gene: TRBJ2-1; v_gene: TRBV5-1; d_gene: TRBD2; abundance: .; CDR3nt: TGCGCCAGCAGCTTGGCCCTCGGGCGGGAGCCCAACAATGAGCAGTTCTTC; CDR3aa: CASSLALGREPNNEQFF
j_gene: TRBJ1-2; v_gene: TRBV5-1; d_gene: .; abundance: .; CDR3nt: TGCGCCAGCAGCTTGGGTGGAGAGGGCTACACCTTC; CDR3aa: CASSLGGEGYTF
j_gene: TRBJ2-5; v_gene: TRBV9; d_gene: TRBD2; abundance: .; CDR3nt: TGTGCCAGCAGCGACCCGGGGGGGGCTGGAGAGACCCAGTACTTC; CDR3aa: CASSDPGGAGETQYF
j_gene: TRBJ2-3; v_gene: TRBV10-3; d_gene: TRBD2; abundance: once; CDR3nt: TGTGCCCCTCTAGCGGGAGAAGACAGTAGAGATACGCAGTATTTT; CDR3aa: CAPLAGEDSRDTQYF
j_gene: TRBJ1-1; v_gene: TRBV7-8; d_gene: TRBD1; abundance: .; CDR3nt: TGTGCCAGCAGCCCAGGGACAGGGGCTGAAGCTTTCTTT; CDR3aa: CASSPGTGAEAFF
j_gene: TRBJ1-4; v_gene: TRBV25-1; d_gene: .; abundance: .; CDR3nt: TGTGCCAGCAGTCGCAGGTTTGCAACTAATGAAAAACTGTTTTTT; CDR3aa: CASSRRFATNEKLFF
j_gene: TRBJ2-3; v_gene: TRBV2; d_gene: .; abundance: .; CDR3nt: TGTGCCAGTACAGGTGGCACAGATACGCAGTATTTT; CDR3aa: CASTGGTDTQYF
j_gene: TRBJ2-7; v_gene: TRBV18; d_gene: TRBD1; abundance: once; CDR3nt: TGTGCCAGCTCACCATCCTGGACAGGATACGAGCAGTACTTC; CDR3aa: CASSPSWTGYEQYF